The rows below give T cell receptor beta chains drawn from one sample of a study of beta chain features in type 1 diabetes. Assay used: immunoSEQ multiplex PCR; TCRdb lists only in-frame clones, some missing. This sample has approximately 360,000 clones, with around 12% found just once. Source material: naive CD4+ T cells from blood. The receptors derive from a woman aged 18-29 years with type 1 diabetes. The CDR3 runs from the conserved cysteine through the conserved F or W. Fields, in order: D gene, clone size, V gene, J gene, CDR3 protein, CDR3 DNA. D genes are given only for firm matches. Size is stated for part of the rows, as once, few or many counts, or as a class when the clone is expanded.

d_call: -
clone_size: few
v_call: TRBV4-1
j_call: TRBJ2-3
cdr3_aa: CASSLRYPTDTQYF
cdr3_nt: TGCGCCAGCAGCCTCAGGTACCCCACAGATACGCAGTATTTT

d_call: TRBD1
clone_size: -
v_call: TRBV7-9
j_call: TRBJ2-5
cdr3_aa: CASSHGDRREETQYF
cdr3_nt: TGTGCCAGCAGCCACGGGGACAGGAGAGAAGAGACCCAGTACTTC

d_call: TRBD2
clone_size: -
v_call: TRBV5-1
j_call: TRBJ2-2
cdr3_aa: CASSLAGANTGELFF
cdr3_nt: TGCGCCAGCAGCTTAGCGGGGGCGAACACCGGGGAGCTGTTTTTT

d_call: TRBD1
clone_size: -
v_call: TRBV7-9
j_call: TRBJ1-4
cdr3_aa: CASSSGQPDEKLFF
cdr3_nt: TGTGCCAGCAGCTCGGGACAGCCGGATGAAAAACTGTTTTTT

d_call: -
clone_size: few
v_call: TRBV29-1
j_call: TRBJ1-1
cdr3_aa: CSVCGDLNTEAFF
cdr3_nt: TGCAGCGTTTGCGGTGACTTGAACACTGAAGCTTTCTTT

d_call: -
clone_size: few
v_call: TRBV7-6
j_call: TRBJ2-5
cdr3_aa: CASSLAPGRGHQETQYF
cdr3_nt: TGTGCCAGCAGCTTAGCCCCCGGGCGGGGCCACCAAGAGACCCAGTACTTC

d_call: TRBD2
clone_size: -
v_call: TRBV19
j_call: TRBJ2-3
cdr3_aa: CASSRTSGGTFPSDTQYF
cdr3_nt: TGTGCCAGTAGTAGGACTAGCGGGGGGACGTTTCCCTCAGATACGCAGTATTTT

d_call: -
clone_size: few
v_call: TRBV4-1
j_call: TRBJ1-2
cdr3_aa: CASSLPWGPGGYTF
cdr3_nt: TGCGCCAGCAGCCTTCCTTGGGGGCCTGGGGGCTACACCTTC

d_call: TRBD2
clone_size: few
v_call: TRBV5-6
j_call: TRBJ2-3
cdr3_aa: CASRRLAGDTQYF
cdr3_nt: TGTGCCAGCCGTCGACTAGCGGGAGATACGCAGTATTTT

d_call: -
clone_size: few
v_call: TRBV18
j_call: TRBJ1-5
cdr3_aa: CASSPWLVREGNQPQHF
cdr3_nt: TGTGCCAGCTCACCATGGTTGGTAAGGGAGGGGAATCAGCCCCAGCATTTT

d_call: -
clone_size: -
v_call: TRBV5-4
j_call: TRBJ2-2
cdr3_aa: CASSPWGDTGELFF
cdr3_nt: TGTGCCAGCAGCCCTTGGGGGGACACCGGGGAGCTGTTTTTT

d_call: TRBD1
clone_size: -
v_call: TRBV28
j_call: TRBJ1-2
cdr3_aa: CASTRGPPNYGYTF
cdr3_nt: TGTGCCAGCACGAGGGGGCCGCCTAACTATGGCTACACCTTC

d_call: TRBD2
clone_size: -
v_call: TRBV2
j_call: TRBJ2-7
cdr3_aa: CASSVLAGHEQYF
cdr3_nt: TGTGCCAGCAGTGTTCTAGCGGGCCACGAGCAGTACTTC

d_call: -
clone_size: -
v_call: TRBV29-1
j_call: TRBJ2-7
cdr3_aa: CSVVPPSAPYEQYF
cdr3_nt: TGCAGCGTTGTTCCCCCATCCGCGCCCTACGAGCAGTACTTC

d_call: -
clone_size: -
v_call: TRBV4-3
j_call: TRBJ1-2
cdr3_aa: CASSPGNGLYGYTF
cdr3_nt: TGCGCCAGCAGCCCCGGGAACGGACTGTATGGCTACACCTTC

d_call: -
clone_size: few
v_call: TRBV27
j_call: TRBJ1-5
cdr3_aa: CASSSRGHQPQHF
cdr3_nt: TGTGCCAGCAGTTCACGGGGTCATCAGCCCCAGCATTTT

d_call: -
clone_size: -
v_call: TRBV19
j_call: TRBJ2-7
cdr3_aa: CASMGHKEQYF
cdr3_nt: TGTGCCAGTATGGGCCATAAAGAGCAGTACTTC

d_call: -
clone_size: -
v_call: TRBV19
j_call: TRBJ1-5
cdr3_aa: CASSPSIGGDQPQHF
cdr3_nt: TGTGCCAGTAGTCCTTCAATAGGGGGTGATCAGCCCCAGCATTTT

d_call: TRBD2
clone_size: -
v_call: TRBV25-1
j_call: TRBJ2-1
cdr3_aa: CASSVTSGRAQRDNEQFF
cdr3_nt: TGTGCCAGCAGTGTCACTAGCGGGAGGGCCCAGAGGGACAATGAGCAGTTCTTC

d_call: TRBD1
clone_size: -
v_call: TRBV5-4
j_call: TRBJ2-7
cdr3_aa: CASSLETGGYEQYF
cdr3_nt: TGTGCCAGCAGCTTGGAGACAGGGGGTTACGAGCAGTACTTC

d_call: TRBD1
clone_size: few
v_call: TRBV7-2
j_call: TRBJ1-5
cdr3_aa: CASSLERNGTAWHF
cdr3_nt: TGTGCCAGCAGCTTAGAGCGCAACGGGACAGCTTGGCATTTT

d_call: TRBD1
clone_size: few
v_call: TRBV5-1
j_call: TRBJ2-2
cdr3_aa: CASSLRTGNTGELFF
cdr3_nt: TGCGCCAGCAGCTTGCGGACAGGGAACACCGGGGAGCTGTTTTTT

d_call: -
clone_size: few
v_call: TRBV7-2
j_call: TRBJ1-5
cdr3_aa: CASSSIGEGRQPQHF
cdr3_nt: TGTGCCAGCAGCTCCATAGGGGAGGGAAGACAGCCCCAGCATTTT

d_call: TRBD2
clone_size: -
v_call: TRBV7-3
j_call: TRBJ2-1
cdr3_aa: CASRTGTSGAEQFF
cdr3_nt: TGTGCCAGCAGAACCGGGACTAGCGGGGCGGAGCAGTTCTTC

d_call: -
clone_size: -
v_call: TRBV7-9
j_call: TRBJ1-5
cdr3_aa: CAEGDHQPQHF
cdr3_nt: TGTGCAGAAGGGGATCATCAGCCCCAGCATTTT

d_call: -
clone_size: few
v_call: TRBV30
j_call: TRBJ2-7
cdr3_aa: CAASIAERLYEQYF
cdr3_nt: TGTGCCGCATCGATAGCTGAACGCCTGTACGAGCAGTACTTC

d_call: -
clone_size: -
v_call: TRBV7-2
j_call: TRBJ2-1
cdr3_aa: CASSPSRVYNEQFF
cdr3_nt: TGTGCCAGCAGTCCGAGCCGGGTCTACAATGAGCAGTTCTTC

d_call: -
clone_size: -
v_call: TRBV7-9
j_call: TRBJ1-5
cdr3_aa: CASSLVSGGGNQPQHF
cdr3_nt: TGTGCCAGCAGCTTAGTGTCAGGAGGAGGCAATCAGCCCCAGCATTTT

d_call: -
clone_size: few
v_call: TRBV27
j_call: TRBJ2-3
cdr3_aa: CASSPTGRPLRDTQYF
cdr3_nt: TGTGCCAGCAGTCCGACCGGCCGACCCTTGCGGGATACGCAGTATTTT

d_call: TRBD2
clone_size: -
v_call: TRBV4-1
j_call: TRBJ2-7
cdr3_aa: CASSQSLAVFHEQYF
cdr3_nt: TGCGCCAGCAGCCAGAGTCTAGCGGTATTCCACGAGCAGTACTTC

d_call: TRBD1
clone_size: few
v_call: TRBV6-4
j_call: TRBJ2-7
cdr3_aa: CASSERTGDYEQYF
cdr3_nt: TGTGCCAGCAGCGAGAGGACAGGCGACTACGAGCAGTACTTC

d_call: TRBD2
clone_size: -
v_call: TRBV4-1
j_call: TRBJ2-7
cdr3_aa: CASSLLGTSGSLRRLDEQYF
cdr3_nt: TGCGCCAGCAGCCTCCTAGGGACTAGCGGATCCTTACGGCGGTTAGACGAGCAGTACTTC

d_call: TRBD1
clone_size: -
v_call: TRBV9
j_call: TRBJ2-5
cdr3_aa: CASSYGDRAETQYF
cdr3_nt: TGTGCCAGCAGCTACGGAGACAGGGCCGAGACCCAGTACTTC

d_call: -
clone_size: few
v_call: TRBV7-2
j_call: TRBJ2-1
cdr3_aa: CASSLSGGTTYNEQFF
cdr3_nt: TGTGCCAGCAGCTTAAGTGGCGGGACCACCTACAATGAGCAGTTCTTC

d_call: -
clone_size: few
v_call: TRBV20-1
j_call: TRBJ2-7
cdr3_aa: CSAPPRKQQYF
cdr3_nt: TGCAGTGCGCCCCCTAGAAAGCAGCAGTACTTC

d_call: -
clone_size: -
v_call: TRBV14
j_call: TRBJ1-1
cdr3_aa: CASSQDLQGLTEAFF
cdr3_nt: TGTGCCAGCAGCCAAGATCTCCAGGGGCTCACTGAAGCTTTCTTT

d_call: TRBD2
clone_size: -
v_call: TRBV28
j_call: TRBJ2-1
cdr3_aa: CASSLVGTRNEQFF
cdr3_nt: TGTGCCAGCAGTTTAGTTGGGACTAGGAATGAGCAGTTCTTC

d_call: -
clone_size: -
v_call: TRBV30
j_call: TRBJ1-4
cdr3_aa: CAWSEVTGRNEKLFF
cdr3_nt: TGTGCCTGGAGTGAGGTAACGGGAAGGAATGAAAAACTGTTTTTT

d_call: -
clone_size: -
v_call: TRBV14
j_call: TRBJ2-5
cdr3_aa: CASSPGPRGETQYF
cdr3_nt: TGTGCCAGCAGCCCCGGGCCCAGGGGCGAGACCCAGTACTTC

d_call: TRBD1
clone_size: -
v_call: TRBV18
j_call: TRBJ2-7
cdr3_aa: CASSQTGGSPYEQYF
cdr3_nt: TGTGCCAGCTCACAGACAGGGGGCTCTCCCTACGAGCAGTACTTC

d_call: -
clone_size: -
v_call: TRBV15
j_call: TRBJ2-3
cdr3_aa: CATRNRVGSTDTQYF
cdr3_nt: TGTGCCACCAGGAACAGGGTAGGGAGCACAGATACGCAGTATTTT

d_call: TRBD1
clone_size: -
v_call: TRBV18
j_call: TRBJ2-7
cdr3_aa: CASSSSGTGSYEQYF
cdr3_nt: TGTGCCAGCTCCTCTTCCGGGACAGGCTCCTACGAGCAGTACTTC

d_call: TRBD2
clone_size: few
v_call: TRBV30
j_call: TRBJ2-1
cdr3_aa: CAWSPSGSYNEQFF
cdr3_nt: TGTGCCTGGAGTCCTAGCGGCTCCTACAATGAGCAGTTCTTC

d_call: TRBD2
clone_size: -
v_call: TRBV13
j_call: TRBJ2-3
cdr3_aa: CASSLSPRESGLAWTDTQYF
cdr3_nt: TGTGCCAGCAGCTTAAGCCCCCGTGAGTCCGGACTAGCATGGACGGATACGCAGTATTTT

d_call: TRBD1
clone_size: -
v_call: TRBV9
j_call: TRBJ1-2
cdr3_aa: CASSVVPRDSPPNGYTF
cdr3_nt: TGTGCCAGCAGCGTAGTCCCTCGGGACAGCCCACCTAACGGCTACACCTTC

d_call: TRBD1
clone_size: few
v_call: TRBV15
j_call: TRBJ2-1
cdr3_aa: CATSRGVDRGYNEQFF
cdr3_nt: TGTGCCACCAGCAGAGGGGTGGACAGGGGCTACAATGAGCAGTTCTTC

d_call: TRBD2
clone_size: -
v_call: TRBV25-1
j_call: TRBJ2-4
cdr3_aa: CASSEVRSGLNIQYF
cdr3_nt: TGTGCCAGCAGTGAGGTGCGTAGCGGGTTAAACATTCAGTACTTC

d_call: -
clone_size: -
v_call: TRBV5-4
j_call: TRBJ1-1
cdr3_aa: CASSLSSEAFF
cdr3_nt: TGTGCCAGCAGCTTAAGCTCTGAAGCTTTCTTT

d_call: -
clone_size: -
v_call: TRBV11-2
j_call: TRBJ1-2
cdr3_aa: CASSLGGQGYTF
cdr3_nt: TGTGCCAGCAGCTTAGGGGGCCAGGGCTACACCTTC